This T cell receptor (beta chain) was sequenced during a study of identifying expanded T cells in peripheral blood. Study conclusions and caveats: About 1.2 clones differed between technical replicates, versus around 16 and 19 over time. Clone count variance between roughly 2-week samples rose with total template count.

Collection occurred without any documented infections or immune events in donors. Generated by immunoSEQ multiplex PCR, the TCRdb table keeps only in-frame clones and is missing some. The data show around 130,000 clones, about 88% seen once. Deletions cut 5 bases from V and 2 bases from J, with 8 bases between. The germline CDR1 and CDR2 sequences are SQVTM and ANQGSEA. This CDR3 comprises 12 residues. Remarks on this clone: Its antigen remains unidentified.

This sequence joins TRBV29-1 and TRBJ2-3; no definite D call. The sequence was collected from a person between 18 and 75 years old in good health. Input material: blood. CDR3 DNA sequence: TGCAGCGTTTATAGCTCCACAGATACGCAGTATTTT. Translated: CSVYSSTDTQYF.